One sample yielded the 5 T cell receptor beta chains listed below, sequenced in a study of T cell repertoires in cytomegalovirus infection (dated by TCRdb to the late 2010s). TCRdb shows the sequencer as Illumina HiSeq 1500. TCRdb reprocessed the public reads (quality trimming at Q25 with fastp, clone calling with MiXCR) and kept in-frame beta chains. Each record represents a unique CDR3 protein, reported with the most common genes and DNA among its rows. Within this sample are fewer than 300,000 distinct CDR3 sequences, with under 30% of them counted one time only. The ten most abundant clones make up approximately 14% of the sample. Sequences were obtained from PBMCs. The origin of the receptors is a human donor in good health (CMV status not recorded). Some clones in this sample may be carry-over from other donors' samples.

The rearrangement joins TRBV12-3 or TRBV12-4 to TRBJ2-5; D might be TRBD1 (6 bases). The CDR3 extends over 13 amino acids. The V gene lost 10 bases and the J gene lost 4 bases, with 16 bases spanning the gap. The CDR3 nucleotides are TGTGCCACCAGGGACACCCTGGGAGAGACCCAGTACTTC. Translating gives CATRDTLGETQYF.

This clonotype has only a few counts. The rearrangement uses TRBV12-3 or TRBV12-4 and TRBJ1-1; no reliable D call. The CDR3 covers 13 residues. V shed 2 bases and J shed 9 bases, with 13 bases lying between them. DNA for the CDR3: TGTGCCAGCAGTTTATCGGGGTTTCCTCAAGCTTTCTTT. It encodes CASSLSGFPQAFF.

This clonotype turned up a few times. This chain joins TRBV7-8 and TRBJ2-5, with D possibly being TRBD1 (5 bases). CDR3 size: 15 residues. V shed 5 bases and J shed 1 base, with 14 bases lying between them. Germline V gives CDR1 SGHVS, CDR2 FQNEAQ. CDR3 region: CASSRGPDSQETQYF. The CDR3 nucleotides are TGTGCCAGCAGCCGCGGACCCGACAGCCAAGAGACCCAGTACTTC.

The chain combines TRBV7-2 with TRBJ2-7, with 10 bases identical to TRBD1. Trimming took 4 bases from V and 6 from J; bases not matched to a gene: 9. Germline-derived CDR1 and CDR2 are SGHTA and FQGNSA. The CDR3 loop spans 15 amino acids. This CDR3 reads CASSSSGTGAAEQYF. The CDR3 nucleotides read TGTGCCAGCAGCTCGTCCGGGACAGGGGCGGCCGAGCAGTACTTC.

This clonotype was picked up a small number of times. V gene TRBV11-2 combines with J gene TRBJ1-4; the D gene is possibly TRBD1 (5 bases). CDR1 and CDR2 (germline): SGHAT, FQNNGV. The CDR3 is 13 amino acids. Trimming took 5 bases from V and 13 from J, leaving 17 bases between them. CDR3 sequence (DNA): TGTGCCAGCAGCGGACAACGTGTTATCGGACTGTTTTTT. It codes for CASSGQRVIGLFF.